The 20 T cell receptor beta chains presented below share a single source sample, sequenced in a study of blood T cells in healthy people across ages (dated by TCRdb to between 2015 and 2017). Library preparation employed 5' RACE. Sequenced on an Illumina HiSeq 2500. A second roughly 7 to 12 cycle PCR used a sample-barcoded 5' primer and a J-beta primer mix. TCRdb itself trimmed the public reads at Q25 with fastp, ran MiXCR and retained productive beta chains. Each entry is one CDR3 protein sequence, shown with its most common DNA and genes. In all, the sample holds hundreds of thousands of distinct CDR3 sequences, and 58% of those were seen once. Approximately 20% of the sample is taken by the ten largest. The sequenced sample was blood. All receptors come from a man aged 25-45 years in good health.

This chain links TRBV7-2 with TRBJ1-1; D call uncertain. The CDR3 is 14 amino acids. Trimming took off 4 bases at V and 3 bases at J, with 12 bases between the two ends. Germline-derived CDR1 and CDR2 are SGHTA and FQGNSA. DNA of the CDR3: TGTGCCAGCAGCTCCCTCGTTGGGGACACTGAAGCTTTCTTT. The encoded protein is CASSSLVGDTEAFF. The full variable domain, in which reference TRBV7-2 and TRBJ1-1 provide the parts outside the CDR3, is GAGVSQSPSNKVTEKGKDVELRCDPISGHTALYWYRQSLGQGLEFLIYFQGNSAPDKSGLPSDRFSAERTGGSVSTLTIQRTQQEDSAVYLCASSSLVGDTEAFFGQGTRLTVV.

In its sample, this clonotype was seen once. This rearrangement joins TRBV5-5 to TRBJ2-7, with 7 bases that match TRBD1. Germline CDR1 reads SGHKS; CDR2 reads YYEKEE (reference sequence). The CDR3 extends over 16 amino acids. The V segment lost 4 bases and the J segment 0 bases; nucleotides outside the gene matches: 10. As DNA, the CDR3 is TGTGCCAGCAGCCACCGACCGGGACAGAGCTCCTACGAGCAGTACTTC. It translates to CASSHRPGQSSYEQYF.

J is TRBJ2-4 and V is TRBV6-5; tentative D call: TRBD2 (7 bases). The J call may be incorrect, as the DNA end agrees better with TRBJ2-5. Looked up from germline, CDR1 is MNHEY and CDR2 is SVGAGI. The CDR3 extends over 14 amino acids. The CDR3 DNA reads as TGTGCCAGCAGACCGTGGGGGGGCGATGAGACCCAGTACTTC. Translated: CASRPWGGDETQYF.

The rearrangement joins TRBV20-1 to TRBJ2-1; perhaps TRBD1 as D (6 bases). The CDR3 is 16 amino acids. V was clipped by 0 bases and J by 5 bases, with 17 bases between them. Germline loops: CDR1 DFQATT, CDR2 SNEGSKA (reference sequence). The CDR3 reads CSARDMWGRFNNEQFF. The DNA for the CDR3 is TGCAGTGCTAGAGATATGTGGGGGCGTTTCAACAATGAGCAGTTCTTC.

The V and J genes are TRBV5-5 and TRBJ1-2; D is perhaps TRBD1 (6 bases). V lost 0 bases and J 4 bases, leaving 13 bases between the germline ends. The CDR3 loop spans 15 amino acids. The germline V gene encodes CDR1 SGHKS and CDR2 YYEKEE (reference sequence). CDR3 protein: CASSLGTARSYGYTF. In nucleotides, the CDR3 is TGTGCCAGCAGCTTGGGGACAGCCCGAAGCTATGGCTACACCTTC.

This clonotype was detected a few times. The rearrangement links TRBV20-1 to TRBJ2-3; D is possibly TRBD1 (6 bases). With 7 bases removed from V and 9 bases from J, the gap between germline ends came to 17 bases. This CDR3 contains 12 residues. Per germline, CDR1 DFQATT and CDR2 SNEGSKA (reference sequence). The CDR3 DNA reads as TGCAGTGTAAAGACCCAGGGGACGACGCAGTATTTT. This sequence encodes CSVKTQGTTQYF.

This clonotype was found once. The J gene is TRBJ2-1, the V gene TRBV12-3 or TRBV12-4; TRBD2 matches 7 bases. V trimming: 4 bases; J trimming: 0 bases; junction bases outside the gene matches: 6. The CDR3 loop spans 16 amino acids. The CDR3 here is CASSSSGDPSYNEQFF. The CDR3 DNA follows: TGTGCCAGCAGTTCAAGCGGGGATCCCTCCTACAATGAGCAGTTCTTC.

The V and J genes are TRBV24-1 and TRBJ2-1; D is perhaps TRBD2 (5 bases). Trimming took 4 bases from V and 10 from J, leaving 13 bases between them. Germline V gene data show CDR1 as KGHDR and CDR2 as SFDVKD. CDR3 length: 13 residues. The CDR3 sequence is CATSDPRRGEQFF. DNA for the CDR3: TGTGCCACCAGTGACCCTAGAAGAGGGGAGCAGTTCTTC.

The chain's CDR3 is CASRTGTSRDEQFF. In DNA, the CDR3 is TGTGCCAGCAGAACCGGGACTAGCAGGGATGAGCAGTTCTTC. The V call is TRBV2, the J call TRBJ2-1; TRBD2 aligns across 9 bases. Germline-derived CDR1 and CDR2 are SNHLY and FYNNEI. V lost 6 bases and J lost 8; bases outside the gene matches: 8. This CDR3 has 14 residues. Full variable domain (remainder filled in from reference TRBV2 and TRBJ2-1): EPEVTQTPSHQVTQMGQEVILRCVPISNHLYFYWYRQILGQKVEFLVSFYNNEISEKSEIFDDQFSVERPDGSNFTLKIRSTKLEDSAMYFCASRTGTSRDEQFFGPGTRLTVL.

This chain's CDR3 is CAWSVGGGWNEQYF. As DNA, the CDR3 is TGTGCCTGGAGTGTAGGGGGAGGGTGGAATGAGCAGTACTTC. The chain recombines TRBV30 with TRBJ2-5; D is possibly TRBD2 (7 bases). Trimming cost V 0 bases and J 11 bases, with 19 bases left between them. The CDR3 has 14 amino acids. Germline V gene lookup returns CDR1 GTSNPN and CDR2 SVGIG (reference sequence). Drawing the rest from reference TRBV30 and TRBJ2-5, the complete variable domain is SQTIHQWPATLVQPVGSPLSLECTVEGTSNPNLYWYRQAAGRGLQLLFYSVGIGQISSEVPQNLSASRPQDRQFILSSKKLLLSDSGFYLCAWSVGGGWNEQYFGPGTRLLVL.

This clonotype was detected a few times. Here the CDR3 reads CSADEDYEQYF. The CDR3 DNA reads as TGCAGTGCGGATGAGGACTACGAGCAGTACTTC. The chain couples TRBV20-1 to TRBJ2-7, with D unclear. Germline lookup yields CDR1 DFQATT and CDR2 SNEGSKA (reference sequence). The CDR3 has 11 residues. The germline V and J ends were trimmed by 6 bases and 3 bases, with 9 bases remaining between them.

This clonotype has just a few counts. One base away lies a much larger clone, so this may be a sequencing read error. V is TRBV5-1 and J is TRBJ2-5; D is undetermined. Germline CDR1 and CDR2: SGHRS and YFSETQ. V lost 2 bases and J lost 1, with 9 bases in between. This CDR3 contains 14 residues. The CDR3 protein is CASSFDEIQETQYF. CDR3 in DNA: TGCGCCAGCAGCTTTGATGAGATCCAAGAGACCCAGTACTTC.

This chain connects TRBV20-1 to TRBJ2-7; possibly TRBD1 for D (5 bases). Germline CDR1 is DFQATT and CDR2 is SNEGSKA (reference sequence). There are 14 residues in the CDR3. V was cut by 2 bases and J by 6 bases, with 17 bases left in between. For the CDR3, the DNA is TGCAGTGCTAGATCCCTAGAAGGGGTTCCCGAGCAGTACTTC. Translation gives CSARSLEGVPEQYF.

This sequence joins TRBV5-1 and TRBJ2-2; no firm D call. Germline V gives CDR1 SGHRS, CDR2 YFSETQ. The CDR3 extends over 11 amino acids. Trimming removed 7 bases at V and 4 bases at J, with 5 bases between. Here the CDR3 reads CASHPTGELFF. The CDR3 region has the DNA TGCGCCAGCCACCCCACCGGGGAGCTGTTTTTT.

This CDR3 reads CATMGDAGYTF. In DNA, the CDR3 is TGTGCCACCATGGGGGATGCGGGCTACACCTTC. The rearrangement joins TRBV10-3 to TRBJ1-2, with D tentatively TRBD1 (5 bases). The length of the CDR3 is 11 residues. Germline V gives CDR1 ENHRY, CDR2 SYGVKD. V dropped 10 bases and J dropped 8 bases, with 14 bases sitting between them.

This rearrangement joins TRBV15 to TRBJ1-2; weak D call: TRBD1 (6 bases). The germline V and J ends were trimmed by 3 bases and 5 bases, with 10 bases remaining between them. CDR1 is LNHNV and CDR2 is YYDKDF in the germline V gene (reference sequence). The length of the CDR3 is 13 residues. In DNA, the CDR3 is TGTGCCACCAGCAGGAACCAGGGGTATGGCTACACCTTC. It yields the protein CATSRNQGYGYTF.

The DNA for the CDR3 is TGTGCCAGTAGTAGGAACAAGCGGAGCTATGGCTACACCTTC. The encoded protein is CASSRNKRSYGYTF. The genes are TRBV19 and TRBJ1-2, with D hard to call. The V gene lost 4 bases and the J gene lost 4 bases, with 13 bases spanning the gap. This CDR3 has 14 residues. Germline lookup yields CDR1 LNHDA and CDR2 SQIVND (reference sequence). The full variable domain, rest sourced from reference TRBV19 and TRBJ1-2, is DGGITQSPKYLFRKEGQNVTLSCEQNLNHDAMYWYRQDPGQGLRLIYYSQIVNDFQKGDIAEGYSVSREKKESFPLTVTSAQKNPTAFYLCASSRNKRSYGYTFGSGTRLTVV.

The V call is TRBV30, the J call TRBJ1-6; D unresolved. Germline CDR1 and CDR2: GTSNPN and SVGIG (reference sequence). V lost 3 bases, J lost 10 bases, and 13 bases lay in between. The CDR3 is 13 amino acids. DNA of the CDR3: TGTGCCTGGAGGAAATCCTACGAGTCACCCCTCCACTTT. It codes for CAWRKSYESPLHF.

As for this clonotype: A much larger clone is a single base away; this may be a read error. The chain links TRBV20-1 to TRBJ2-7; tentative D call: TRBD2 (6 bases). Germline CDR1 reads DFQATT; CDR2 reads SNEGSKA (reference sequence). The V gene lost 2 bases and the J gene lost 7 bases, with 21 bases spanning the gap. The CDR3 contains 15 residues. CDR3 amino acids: CSARRPGGADNEQYF. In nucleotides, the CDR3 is TGCAGTGCTAGACGACCCGGCGGGGCCGACAATGAGCAGTACTTC.

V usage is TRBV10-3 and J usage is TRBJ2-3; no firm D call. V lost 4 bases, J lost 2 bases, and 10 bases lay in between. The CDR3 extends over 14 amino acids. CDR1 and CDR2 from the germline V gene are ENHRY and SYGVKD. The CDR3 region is CAISGDKSTDTQYF. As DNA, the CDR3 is TGTGCCATCAGTGGAGACAAGTCCACAGATACGCAGTATTTT.